The next 3 T cell receptor beta chains were all read from a single sample in a study of cytomegalovirus exposure and HLA in healthy donors. Researchers ran the PCR with 60 Vbeta and 13 Jbeta primers. Some clones are missing from TCRdb's copy, which holds only in-frame ones; the method was immunoSEQ multiplex PCR. The table has 150,000 to 200,000 clones, about three quarters seen once. Sequencing was done on a sample of PBMCs. The receptor source for this set is a female donor in good health and CMV-seronegative.

The J gene is TRBJ1-2, the V gene TRBV4-1; D gene uncertain. Trimming took 4 bases from V and 4 from J, leaving 13 bases between them. Germline V gives CDR1 MGHRA, CDR2 YSYEKL. This CDR3 comprises 14 residues. This CDR3 is CASSLSDLAYGYTF. CDR3 nucleotide sequence: TGCGCCAGCAGCCTTTCGGACCTAGCCTATGGCTACACCTTC.

About this clone: The same CDR3 is also encoded by other DNA sequences in this sample. The V gene is TRBV5-4, the J gene TRBJ2-2; 8 nucleotides agree with TRBD2. The length of the CDR3 is 15 residues. V was clipped by 0 bases and J by 7 bases; unmatched bases: 5. CDR1 SGHNT and CDR2 YYREEE come from the germline V gene (reference sequence). CDR3 in DNA: TGTGCCAGCAGCTTGGATGCGGGGGGCGGCGGGGAGCTGTTTTTT. Translation: CASSLDAGGGGELFF.

The chain uses TRBV6-5 and TRBJ1-2; the match to TRBD1 covers 7 bases. CDR3 length: 13 residues. Germline CDR1 reads MNHEY; CDR2 reads SVGAGI. The trim removed 8 bases at V and 4 bases at J, leaving 7 bases unmatched. The DNA of the CDR3 is TGTGCCAGCTCGGACAGGACCTCCTATGGCTACACCTTC. Protein product: CASSDRTSYGYTF.